These 12 T cell receptor beta chains were all obtained from the same sample, sequenced in a study of T-cell reconstitution after alpha-beta-depleted transplantation in children. Unique molecular identifiers tagged the TCRbeta library. TCRdb passed the PCR reads through MiXCR, listing each CDR3 protein once. This table has approximately 230,000 distinct CDR3 sequences, roughly a quarter appearing once. This material consisted of PBMCs, mostly from graft donor cells, taken 360 days after TCRalphabeta/CD19-depleted stem cell transplant. The source is a female patient between 2 and 15 years old who had a stem cell transplant for congenital amegakaryocytic thrombocytopenia, so the T cells may come from the graft donor.

This clonotype came up a few times. This sequence joins TRBV2 and TRBJ1-3; 8 bases align to TRBD1. V gave up 3 bases and J gave up 4 bases; unmatched junction bases: 5. This CDR3 has 15 residues. In germline, CDR1 is SNHLY, CDR2 FYNNEI. CDR3 sequence (DNA): TGTGCCAGCAGTGATTCCTGGACAGGGGGAAACACCATATATTTT. This gives the protein CASSDSWTGGNTIYF. Together with reference TRBV2 and TRBJ1-3, the CDR3 gives the full variable domain: EPEVTQTPSHQVTQMGQEVILRCVPISNHLYFYWYRQILGQKVEFLVSFYNNEISEKSEIFDDQFSVERPDGSNFTLKIRSTKLEDSAMYFCASSDSWTGGNTIYFGEGSWLTVV.

The chain couples TRBV4-1 to TRBJ2-3; D ambiguous. The CDR3 is 20 amino acids. Trimming shortened V by 0 bases and J by 2 bases, and 24 bases separated the two germline ends. Germline CDR1 reads MGHRA; CDR2 reads YSYEKL. CDR3 coding DNA: TGCGCCAGCAGCCAAGATCCCACCGGGCTTCTAGGGTCCCACACAGATACGCAGTATTTT. Protein sequence: CASSQDPTGLLGSHTDTQYF.

DNA for the CDR3: TGCAGCGTTGTCACAGGGGAGGGGAGAGGATTCTACGAGCAGTACTTC. Translating gives CSVVTGEGRGFYEQYF. V and J are TRBV29-1 and TRBJ2-7, with D tentatively TRBD1 or TRBD2 (7 bases each). The CDR3 runs 16 residues. Trimming cost V 4 bases and J 3 bases, with 22 bases left between them. The germline gives CDR1 SQVTM, CDR2 ANQGSEA.

The chain couples TRBV15 to TRBJ2-7, with 11 nucleotides matching TRBD2. This CDR3 spans 15 amino acids. J gave up 3 bases and V 0 bases, and 1 base lay outside the gene matches. CDR1 LNHNV and CDR2 YYDKDF come from the germline V gene (reference sequence). CDR3 amino acids: CATSRELAGVYEQYF. In DNA form, the CDR3 reads TGTGCCACCAGCAGAGAACTAGCGGGAGTCTACGAGCAGTACTTC.

The gene calls are TRBV27 and TRBJ2-7; 7 bases map to TRBD1. CDR3 length: 15 amino acids. CDR1 MNHEY and CDR2 SMNVEV come from the germline V gene (reference sequence). The ends lost 4 bases at V and 5 bases at J; junction bases unmatched: 11. CDR3 bases: TGTGCCAGCAGTTCAACTCCACAGGGGAGCCACGAGCAGTACTTC. It yields the protein CASSSTPQGSHEQYF.

The chain couples TRBV6-5 to TRBJ2-2; D is possibly TRBD2 (6 bases). Per germline, CDR1 MNHEY and CDR2 SVGAGI. This CDR3 has 18 residues. Trimming pared 3 bases from V and 0 bases from J, leaving 17 bases between. CDR3 nucleotide sequence: TGTGCCAGCAGTTATTACGGCGCGGGACCGCCGAACACCGGGGAGCTGTTTTTT. It yields the protein CASSYYGAGPPNTGELFF.

This chain links TRBV2 with TRBJ2-2; D gene unclear. Trimming cost V 7 bases and J 5 bases, with 5 bases left between them. The CDR3 sequence is 11 residues long. The germline gives CDR1 SNHLY, CDR2 FYNNEI. This CDR3 reads CASKVTGELFF. The CDR3 DNA is TGTGCCAGCAAAGTAACCGGGGAGCTGTTTTTT.

This clonotype appeared a few times. This chain links TRBV20-1 with TRBJ2-7; D might be TRBD1 (5 bases). Germline CDR1 and CDR2: DFQATT and SNEGSKA (reference sequence). The CDR3 loop spans 14 amino acids. V shed 3 bases and J shed 5 bases, with 17 bases lying between them. CDR3 region: CSARSPGSVNEQYF. The DNA of the CDR3 is TGCAGTGCTAGGTCCCCAGGGTCGGTCAACGAGCAGTACTTC.

This chain links TRBV28 with TRBJ1-1; TRBD1 is a possible D gene (5 bases). There are 12 residues in the CDR3. V lost 5 bases and J 1 base, leaving 5 bases between the germline ends. Germline V lookup: CDR1 MDHEN, CDR2 SYDVKM. CDR3 protein: CASSGANTEAFF. DNA for the CDR3: TGTGCCAGCAGTGGGGCGAACACTGAAGCTTTCTTT.

The chain recombines TRBV2 with TRBJ2-1, with 8 bases matching TRBD2. The V gene's germline CDR1 is SNHLY and CDR2 FYNNEI. The CDR3 is 13 amino acids. The V segment lost 9 bases and the J segment 7 bases; nucleotides outside the gene matches: 8. The CDR3 sequence: CASTSGGGNEQFF. CDR3 DNA: TGTGCCAGTACTAGCGGAGGGGGGAATGAGCAGTTCTTC.

The V gene is TRBV7-9, the J gene TRBJ2-3; D ambiguous. Trimming cost V 6 bases and J 1 base, with 14 bases left between them. This CDR3 is built from 15 residues. Germline V gene lookup returns CDR1 SEHNR and CDR2 FQNEAQ (reference sequence). In nucleotides, the CDR3 is TGTGCCAGCAGTCCGACCCGGGTCGGCACAGATACGCAGTATTTT. This encodes CASSPTRVGTDTQYF. The whole variable domain, filled in from reference TRBV7-9 and TRBJ2-3, reads DTGVSQNPRHKITKRGQNVTFRCDPISEHNRLYWYRQTLGQGPEFLTYFQNEAQLEKSRLLSDRFSAERPKGSFSTLEIQRTEQGDSAMYLCASSPTRVGTDTQYFGPGTRLTVL.

This chain joins TRBV29-1 and TRBJ1-2; 12 bases line up with TRBD1. There are 16 residues in the CDR3. The trim removed 3 bases at V and 4 bases at J, leaving 9 bases unmatched. The germline gives CDR1 SQVTM, CDR2 ANQGSEA. The CDR3 loop is CSVERGTGGVGYGYTF. The CDR3 bases are TGCAGCGTTGAGAGGGGGACAGGGGGCGTAGGCTATGGCTACACCTTC.